The 21 T cell receptor beta chains in this list originate from one sample, sequenced in a study of shared clonotypes between healthy human individuals. The repertoire was sequenced with immunoSEQ multiplex PCR; TCRdb's copy has only in-frame clones and lacks some. The sample contains about 510,000 clones, 90% to 97% of which appear only once. Sequenced material: naive CD4+ T cells sorted from blood. The subset here: CD45RA+ positively selected. Receptors were obtained from a woman in her twenties or thirties in good health.

The gene calls are TRBV11-2 and TRBJ2-1; no definite D call. Germline CDR1 is SGHAT and CDR2 is FQNNGV. V lost 1 base, J lost 5 bases, and 9 bases lay in between. This CDR3 is 14 amino acids long. CDR3 nucleotide sequence: TGTGCCAGCAGCTTAGCCTATCAGGACAATGAGCAGTTCTTC. As protein: CASSLAYQDNEQFF.

The chain is built from TRBV2 and TRBJ1-5; TRBD1 aligns across 8 bases. The trim removed 4 bases at V and 1 base at J, leaving 0 bases unmatched. Germline loops: CDR1 SNHLY, CDR2 FYNNEI. The CDR3 totals 14 residues. CDR3 DNA sequence: TGTGCCAGCAGTGGGGACAGGAGCAATCAGCCCCAGCATTTT. Translated, it gives CASSGDRSNQPQHF. Variable domain in full (rest from reference TRBV2 and TRBJ1-5): EPEVTQTPSHQVTQMGQEVILRCVPISNHLYFYWYRQILGQKVEFLVSFYNNEISEKSEIFDDQFSVERPDGSNFTLKIRSTKLEDSAMYFCASSGDRSNQPQHFGDGTRLSIL.

The rearrangement joins TRBV4-1 to TRBJ2-1, with 12 bases lining up with TRBD2. The germline CDR1 and CDR2 sequences are MGHRA and YSYEKL. Losses at the gene ends were 1 base for V and 7 bases for J; bases not matched to a gene: 5. CDR3 size: 16 residues. The CDR3 bases are TGCGCCAGCAGCCAAGCGCTAGCGGGAGGGCCGAATGAGCAGTTCTTC. Translating it yields CASSQALAGGPNEQFF.

This rearrangement joins TRBV9 to TRBJ2-7; the D call may be TRBD1 or TRBD2 (5 bases each). The V gene lost 4 bases and the J gene lost 2 bases, with 13 bases spanning the gap. Germline-derived CDR1 and CDR2 are SGDLS and YYNGEE. The CDR3 covers 14 residues. CDR3 sequence: CASSPGDHTYEQYF. CDR3 sequence (DNA): TGTGCCAGCAGCCCCGGGGACCATACCTACGAGCAGTACTTC.

The chain couples TRBV5-1 to TRBJ2-1, with 10 bases matching TRBD2. Germline V CDR1 and CDR2: SGHRS, YFSETQ. V lost 2 bases, J lost 5 bases, and 4 bases stayed unmatched. The CDR3 runs 15 residues. CDR3 DNA sequence: TGCGCCAGCAGCTTAGGACTAGCGGATAACAATGAGCAGTTCTTC. It is translated as CASSLGLADNNEQFF.

V is TRBV11-2 and J is TRBJ1-5, with 7 bases aligning to TRBD1. V was pared by 4 bases and J by 9 bases, with 9 bases of the junction left unmatched. This CDR3 is 14 amino acids long. Germline CDR1 reads SGHAT; CDR2 reads FQNNGV. The CDR3 DNA sequence: TGTGCCAGCAGCTCAGGAGGGGGCTCTCGGCCCCAGCATTTT. This translates into CASSSGGGSRPQHF.

The CDR3 spells CVRSLDRHVEAFF. Written as DNA, the CDR3 is TGTGTCAGAAGCTTAGACAGACACGTTGAAGCTTTCTTT. The chain recombines TRBV7-5 with TRBJ1-1; TRBD1 was called by the table and not checked on the DNA. TRBV7-5 is a pseudogene. This CDR3 spans 13 amino acids.

The chain is built from TRBV11-2 and TRBJ1-5; D not certain. V was shortened by 1 base and J by 6 bases, with 7 bases between the two germline ends. CDR1 SGHAT and CDR2 FQNNGV come from the germline V gene. The CDR3 consists of 13 residues. For the CDR3, the DNA is TGTGCCAGCAGCTTAGGGTTGAGTCAGCCCCAGCATTTT. It yields the protein CASSLGLSQPQHF.

The V gene is TRBV11-2, the J gene TRBJ2-5, with TRBD2 as a possible D gene (5 bases). The DNA end favors TRBJ2-7, so the J call may be wrong. Germline V gene sequence: CDR1 SGHAT, CDR2 FQNNGV. This CDR3 has 15 amino acids. Here the CDR3 reads CASTLTGIPSDEQYF. The CDR3 bases are TGTGCCAGCACGCTCACCGGGATCCCATCGGACGAGCAGTACTTC.

This chain connects TRBV2 to TRBJ1-5; 9 bases are shared with TRBD1. The CDR3 runs 16 residues. Trimming took 1 base from V and 2 from J; bases not matched to a gene: 3. The V gene's germline CDR1 is SNHLY and CDR2 FYNNEI. The CDR3 spells CASSEGDRVGNQPQHF. For the CDR3, the DNA is TGTGCCAGCAGTGAAGGGGACAGGGTTGGCAATCAGCCCCAGCATTTT.

The chain carries TRBV7-3 and TRBJ2-7; D might be TRBD1 or TRBD2, each matching 5 bases. The CDR3 length is 16 residues. Deletions cut 6 bases from V and 0 bases from J, with 18 bases between. CDR1 is SGHTA, CDR2 FQGTGA, per germline. In nucleotides, the CDR3 is TGTGCCAGCAGGTACGCGCCGGGACGGAACTCCTACGAGCAGTACTTC. Its protein product is CASRYAPGRNSYEQYF.

This sequence joins TRBV5-1 and TRBJ1-4; tentatively, D is TRBD1 (6 bases). The CDR3 is 16 residues long. Germline CDR1 reads SGHRS; CDR2 reads YFSETQ. V lost 0 bases and J lost 2, with 11 bases in between. The CDR3 nucleotides are TGCGCCAGCAGCTTGGCCGGGGGGCTCACTAATGAAAAACTGTTTTTT. It is translated as CASSLAGGLTNEKLFF.

CDR3: CASSPVWGQGETQYF. The CDR3 DNA reads as TGTGCCAGCAGTCCCGTGTGGGGACAGGGGGAGACCCAGTACTTC. The gene calls are TRBV28 and TRBJ2-5; 10 bases fit TRBD1. The CDR3 runs 15 residues. Germline V lookup: CDR1 MDHEN, CDR2 SYDVKM. The V and J ends lost 5 bases and 5 bases, in that order; junction bases with no gene match: 8.

The rearrangement uses TRBV6-6 and TRBJ2-1, with D unclear. The V and J ends lost 5 bases and 7 bases respectively, with 12 bases between them. The CDR3 spans 13 residues. From germline, CDR1 is MNHNY and CDR2 SVGAGI (reference sequence). CDR3 amino acids: CASSTALANEQFF. In DNA form, the CDR3 reads TGTGCCAGCAGTACCGCTTTGGCTAATGAGCAGTTCTTC.

Here the CDR3 reads CASSSGRVAVYTGELFF. The CDR3 nucleotides are TGTGCCAGCAGCTCCGGGAGGGTGGCCGTGTACACCGGGGAGCTGTTTTTT. The chain employs TRBV7-2 and TRBJ2-2, with 8 bases that match TRBD2. CDR3 size: 17 residues. Trimming cost V 4 bases and J 3 bases; bases outside gene matches: 10. CDR1 SGHTA and CDR2 FQGNSA come from the germline V gene.

This chain links TRBV27 with TRBJ2-1; D perhaps matches TRBD2 (5 bases). Germline V gives CDR1 MNHEY, CDR2 SMNVEV (reference sequence). The V and J ends lost 2 bases and 9 bases respectively, with 14 bases between them. This CDR3 contains 14 residues. The DNA of the CDR3 is TGTGCCAGCAGTTTAAGGCTAGGGAGTAGTGAGCAGTTCTTC. It codes for CASSLRLGSSEQFF.

This chain links TRBV5-8 with TRBJ1-5; no clear D gene. The V gene lost 0 bases and the J gene lost 5 bases, with 6 bases spanning the gap. There are 13 residues in the CDR3. Germline CDR1 reads SGHTS; CDR2 reads YDEGEE. The CDR3 nucleotides are TGTGCCAGCAGCTTGGAAACCCATCAGCCCCAGCATTTT. Encoded protein: CASSLETHQPQHF. Full variable domain (missing parts from reference TRBV5-8 and TRBJ1-5): EAGVTQSPTHLIKTRGQQATLRCSPISGHTSVYWYQQALGLGLQFLLWYDEGEERNRGNFPPRFSGRQFPNYSSELNVNALELEDSALYLCASSLETHQPQHFGDGTRLSIL.

J is TRBJ2-2 and V is TRBV28, with 8 bases matching TRBD2. Germline V CDR1 and CDR2: MDHEN, SYDVKM. V dropped 6 bases and J dropped 3; count of bases not matched to a gene: 6. This CDR3 is 15 amino acids long. CDR3 in DNA: TGTGCCAGCAGGAGGCTAGCGGGCTACACCGGGGAGCTGTTTTTT. Protein sequence: CASRRLAGYTGELFF.

V and J are TRBV6-5 and TRBJ2-5, with a weak D call TRBD2 (6 bases). Germline V gene data show CDR1 as MNHEY and CDR2 as SVGAGI. The CDR3 totals 14 residues. V was clipped by 5 bases and J by 1 base, with 11 bases between them. The DNA for the CDR3 is TGTGCCAGCAGTCCCGGGAGTCTCCAAGAGACCCAGTACTTC. As protein: CASSPGSLQETQYF.

The chain uses TRBV28 and TRBJ2-5, with 12 nucleotides matching TRBD1. The CDR3 has 16 residues. The germline CDR1 and CDR2 sequences are MDHEN and SYDVKM. V dropped 0 bases and J dropped 3; count of bases not matched to a gene: 2. The CDR3 reads CASSLWGTGGKETQYF. CDR3 DNA sequence: TGTGCCAGCAGTTTATGGGGGACAGGGGGCAAAGAGACCCAGTACTTC.

The gene calls are TRBV10-3 and TRBJ2-7; 9 bases line up with TRBD1. CDR1 is ENHRY, CDR2 SYGVKD, per germline. This CDR3 spans 15 amino acids. V lost 10 bases, J lost 0 bases, and 10 bases stayed unmatched. The CDR3 loop reads CASKAGQGFSYEQYF. CDR3 sequence (DNA): TGTGCCAGCAAAGCCGGACAGGGGTTCTCCTACGAGCAGTACTTC.